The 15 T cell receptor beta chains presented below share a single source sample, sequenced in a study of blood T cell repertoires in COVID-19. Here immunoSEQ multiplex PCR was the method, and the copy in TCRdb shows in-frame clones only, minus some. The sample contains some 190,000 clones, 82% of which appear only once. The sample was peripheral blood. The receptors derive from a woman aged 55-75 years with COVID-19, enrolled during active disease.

The CDR3 DNA reads as TGTGCCAGCACCCCCGAGAGGGAACACACTGAAGCTTTCTTT. This sequence encodes CASTPEREHTEAFF. This chain uses TRBV7-6 with TRBJ1-1; D gene unclear. CDR1 is SGHVS, CDR2 FNYEAQ, per germline. V lost 7 bases, J lost 3 bases, and 15 bases lay in between. This CDR3 contains 14 residues.

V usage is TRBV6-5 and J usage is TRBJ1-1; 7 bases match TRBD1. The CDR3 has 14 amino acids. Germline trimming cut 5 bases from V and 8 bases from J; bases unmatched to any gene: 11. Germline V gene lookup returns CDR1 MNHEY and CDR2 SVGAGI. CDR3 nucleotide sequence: TGTGCCAGCAGTCTCAGGACAGGAAAGCCAGAAGCTTTCTTT. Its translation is CASSLRTGKPEAFF.

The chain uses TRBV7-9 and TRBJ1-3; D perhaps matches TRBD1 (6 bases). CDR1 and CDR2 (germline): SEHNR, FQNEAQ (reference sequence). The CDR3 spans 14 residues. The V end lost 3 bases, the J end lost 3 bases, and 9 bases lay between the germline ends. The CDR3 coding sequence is TGTGCCAGCAGCTTTGCAGGGGATGGAAACACCATATATTTT. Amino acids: CASSFAGDGNTIYF.

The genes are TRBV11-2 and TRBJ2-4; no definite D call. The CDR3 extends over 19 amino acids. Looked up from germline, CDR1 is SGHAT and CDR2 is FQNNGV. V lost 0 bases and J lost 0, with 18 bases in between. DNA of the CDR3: TGTGCCAGCAGCTTAGAAGAGTGGAGACCCGAGATAGCCAAAAACATTCAGTACTTC. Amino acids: CASSLEEWRPEIAKNIQYF.

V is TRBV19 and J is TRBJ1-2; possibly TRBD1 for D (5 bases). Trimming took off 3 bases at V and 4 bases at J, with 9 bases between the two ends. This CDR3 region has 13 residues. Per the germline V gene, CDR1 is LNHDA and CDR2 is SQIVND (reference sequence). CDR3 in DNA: TGTGCCAGTAGTATTCCCCAGGGCTATGGCTACACCTTC. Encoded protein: CASSIPQGYGYTF.

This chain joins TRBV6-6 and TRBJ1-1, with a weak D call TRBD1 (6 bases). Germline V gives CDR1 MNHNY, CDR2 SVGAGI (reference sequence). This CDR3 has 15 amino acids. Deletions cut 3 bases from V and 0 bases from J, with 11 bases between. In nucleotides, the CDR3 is TGTGCCAGCAGTTATCCCGGACAGCTGAACACTGAAGCTTTCTTT. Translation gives CASSYPGQLNTEAFF.

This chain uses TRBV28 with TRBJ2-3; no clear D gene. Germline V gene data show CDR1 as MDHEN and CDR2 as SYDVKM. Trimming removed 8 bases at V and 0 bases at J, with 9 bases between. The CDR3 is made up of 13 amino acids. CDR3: CASSEPSTDTQYF. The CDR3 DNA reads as TGTGCCAGCTCTGAGCCTAGCACAGATACGCAGTATTTT.

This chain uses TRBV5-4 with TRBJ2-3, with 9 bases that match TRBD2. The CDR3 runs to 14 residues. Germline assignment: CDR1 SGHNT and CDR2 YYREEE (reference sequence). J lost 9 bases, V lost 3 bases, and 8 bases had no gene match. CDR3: CASSSPLAGQTQYF. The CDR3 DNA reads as TGTGCCAGCAGCTCCCCTCTAGCGGGGCAAACGCAGTATTTT.

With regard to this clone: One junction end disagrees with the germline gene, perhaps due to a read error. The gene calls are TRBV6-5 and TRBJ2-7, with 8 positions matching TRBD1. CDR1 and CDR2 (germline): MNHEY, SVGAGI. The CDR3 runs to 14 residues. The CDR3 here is CASSARTGSSEQYF. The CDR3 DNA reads TGTGCCAGCAGCGCCCGGACAGGGTCCTCCGAGCAGTACTTC.

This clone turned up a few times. This CDR3 is CASSVETGLGDTIYF. CDR3 bases: TGTGCCAGCAGCGTAGAAACGGGACTGGGGGACACCATATATTTT. The genes are TRBV9 and TRBJ1-3, with D perhaps TRBD1 (5 bases). CDR3 size: 15 residues. Trimming took off 0 bases at V and 8 bases at J, with 15 bases between the two ends. In germline, CDR1 is SGDLS, CDR2 YYNGEE. The full variable domain, with the rest looked up from reference TRBV9 and TRBJ1-3, is DSGVTQTPKHLITATGQRVTLRCSPRSGDLSVYWYQQSLDQGLQFLIQYYNGEERAKGNILERFSAQQFPDLHSELNLSSLELGDSALYFCASSVETGLGDTIYFGEGSWLTVV.

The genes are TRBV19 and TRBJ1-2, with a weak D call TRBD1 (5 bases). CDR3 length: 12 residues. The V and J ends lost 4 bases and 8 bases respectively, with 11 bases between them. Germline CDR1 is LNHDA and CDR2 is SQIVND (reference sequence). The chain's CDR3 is CASSRGLGGYTF. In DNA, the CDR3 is TGTGCCAGTAGTAGGGGCCTCGGGGGCTACACCTTC.

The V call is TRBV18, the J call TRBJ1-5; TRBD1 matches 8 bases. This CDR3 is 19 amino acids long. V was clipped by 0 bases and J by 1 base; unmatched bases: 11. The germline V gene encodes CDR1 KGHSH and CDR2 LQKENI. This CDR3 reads CASSPPSPGQGRSNQPQHF. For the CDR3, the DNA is TGTGCCAGCTCACCACCCAGTCCAGGACAGGGAAGGAGCAATCAGCCCCAGCATTTT.

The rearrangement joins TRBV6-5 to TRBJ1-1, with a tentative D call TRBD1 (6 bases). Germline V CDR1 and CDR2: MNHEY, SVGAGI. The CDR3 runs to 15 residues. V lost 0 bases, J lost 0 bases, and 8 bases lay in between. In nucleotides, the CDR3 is TGTGCCAGCAGTTACTCCGGGACACTGAACACTGAAGCTTTCTTT. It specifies CASSYSGTLNTEAFF.

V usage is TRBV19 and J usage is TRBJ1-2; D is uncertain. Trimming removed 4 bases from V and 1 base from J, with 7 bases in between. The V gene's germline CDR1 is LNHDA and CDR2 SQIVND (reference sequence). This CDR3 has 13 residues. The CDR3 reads CASSTQFNYGYTF. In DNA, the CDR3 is TGTGCCAGTAGTACCCAGTTTAACTATGGCTACACCTTC. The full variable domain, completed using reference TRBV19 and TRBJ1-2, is DGGITQSPKYLFRKEGQNVTLSCEQNLNHDAMYWYRQDPGQGLRLIYYSQIVNDFQKGDIAEGYSVSREKKESFPLTVTSAQKNPTAFYLCASSTQFNYGYTFGSGTRLTVV.

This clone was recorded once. In DNA, the CDR3 is TGTGCCAGCAGTTTTCTTCCGGACAAATCCTCTGGGGCCAACGTCCTGACTTTC. It codes for CASSFLPDKSSGANVLTF. This chain uses TRBV27 with TRBJ2-6, with D maybe TRBD1 (5 bases). The V end was cut by 3 bases, the J end by 0 bases, with 15 bases between. The CDR3 extends over 18 amino acids. CDR1 is MNHEY and CDR2 is SMNVEV in the germline V gene (reference sequence).